The 25 T cell receptor beta chains reported below all come from one sample, sequenced in a study of T cell responses to AZD1222 COVID-19 vaccine. TCRdb keeps only in-frame clones here, not all; method: immunoSEQ multiplex PCR. This table has about 67,000 clones, under 90% appearing once. The sample was peripheral blood, taken on day 0 of AZD1222 vaccination. Receptors originate from an adult in good health.

V and J are TRBV3-1 (or the pseudogene TRBV3-2) and TRBJ1-6, with D maybe TRBD1 (6 bases). The germline V and J ends were trimmed by 4 bases and 7 bases, with 14 bases remaining between them. This CDR3 comprises 15 residues. Germline loops: CDR1 LGHDT, CDR2 YNNKEL (reference sequence). CDR3 amino acids: CASSPQGTTNSPLHF. The CDR3 region has the DNA TGTGCCAGCAGCCCCCAGGGGACGACGAATTCACCCCTCCACTTT.

The chain combines TRBV7-9 with TRBJ2-7; the D call may be TRBD1 or TRBD2 (6 bases each). The CDR3 contains 16 residues. CDR1 is SEHNR and CDR2 is FQNEAQ in the germline V gene (reference sequence). V lost 6 bases and J lost 2, with 20 bases in between. DNA for the CDR3: TGTGCCAGCAGGGGTGCCGAGCCGGGGGCAACCTACGAGCAGTACTTC. Its translation: CASRGAEPGATYEQYF.

V and J are TRBV10-3 and TRBJ2-7; D possibly matches TRBD1 or TRBD2 (6 bases each). This CDR3 has 16 amino acids. Germline CDR1 and CDR2: ENHRY and SYGVKD. Trimming stripped 0 bases from V and 4 bases from J, with 16 bases between. The CDR3 DNA reads TGTGCCATCAGTGAGTCGACGTGGGGGGCCTTTTACGAGCAGTACTTC. Translating gives CAISESTWGAFYEQYF.

In the case of this clone: The same CDR3 also results from other DNA sequences found in this sample. The J gene is TRBJ2-7, the V gene TRBV27; no clear D. The V gene lost 6 bases and the J gene lost 2 bases, with 11 bases spanning the gap. Germline-derived CDR1 and CDR2 are MNHEY and SMNVEV (reference sequence). This CDR3 comprises 13 residues. The CDR3 loop reads CASRPTGPYEQYF. DNA for the CDR3: TGTGCCAGCAGGCCGACGGGCCCCTACGAGCAGTACTTC.

V is TRBV29-1 and J is TRBJ2-1; D not certain. Germline CDR1 and CDR2: SQVTM and ANQGSEA. Between the trimmed V and J ends, which lost 2 bases and 6 bases, there was a span of 8 bases. This CDR3 has 12 amino acids. The CDR3 coding sequence is TGCAGCGTTGAAATTACGAGCAATGAGCAGTTCTTC. As protein: CSVEITSNEQFF.

V usage is TRBV29-1 and J usage is TRBJ2-7; TRBD1 is a possible D gene (6 bases). Trimming removed 7 bases at V and 3 bases at J, with 13 bases between. The CDR3 is 12 residues long. Germline CDR1 SQVTM, CDR2 ANQGSEA. This CDR3 reads CSALTGGYEQYF. The CDR3 nucleotides read TGCAGCGCCTTGACAGGTGGCTACGAGCAGTACTTC.

The rearrangement uses TRBV2 and TRBJ1-1, with 11 bases that match TRBD1. The CDR3 sequence is 15 residues long. V was clipped by 2 bases and J by 6 bases; unmatched bases: 5. In germline, CDR1 is SNHLY, CDR2 FYNNEI. This CDR3 reads CASSERGQGVPEAFF. The CDR3 DNA reads as TGTGCCAGCAGTGAAAGGGGACAGGGGGTTCCTGAAGCTTTCTTT.

V gene TRBV3-1 (or the pseudogene TRBV3-2) combines with J gene TRBJ1-5; D gene uncertain. The germline V gene encodes CDR1 LGHDT and CDR2 YNNKEL (reference sequence). Trimming removed 5 bases from V and 0 bases from J, with 11 bases in between. The CDR3 runs to 15 residues. In DNA, the CDR3 is TGTGCCAGCAGCGATCGCCGGCATAGCAATCAGCCCCAGCATTTT. This codes for CASSDRRHSNQPQHF.

The chain links TRBV29-1 to TRBJ1-5; the D is unclear. The V end lost 0 bases, the J end lost 7 bases, and 7 bases lay between the germline ends. The CDR3 has 12 amino acids. CDR1 SQVTM and CDR2 ANQGSEA come from the germline V gene. In DNA form, the CDR3 reads TGCAGCGTTGAAGAGCCGCCACAGCCCCAGCATTTT. As protein: CSVEEPPQPQHF.

The V gene is TRBV27, the J gene TRBJ1-1; D is undetermined. The ends were cut back, 4 bases at V and 1 base at J, with 10 bases in the middle. The CDR3 runs to 14 residues. Per the germline V gene, CDR1 is MNHEY and CDR2 is SMNVEV (reference sequence). In nucleotides, the CDR3 is TGTGCCAGCAGTTCCGGTATGGCGAACACTGAAGCTTTCTTT. It codes for CASSSGMANTEAFF.

The J gene is TRBJ1-3, the V gene TRBV3-1 (or the pseudogene TRBV3-2); D not resolved. V was clipped by 1 base and J by 8 bases, with 12 bases between them. Germline loops: CDR1 LGHDT, CDR2 YNNKEL (reference sequence). This CDR3 comprises 14 residues. The CDR3: CASSQVAGVDTIYF. CDR3 DNA sequence: TGTGCCAGCAGCCAAGTCGCAGGAGTAGACACCATATATTTT.

V usage is TRBV10-3 and J usage is TRBJ1-6, with a possible D match to TRBD1 (6 bases). The ends were cut back, 0 bases at V and 11 bases at J, with 17 bases in the middle. Germline CDR1 reads ENHRY; CDR2 reads SYGVKD. The CDR3 runs to 16 residues. In DNA form, the CDR3 reads TGTGCCATCAGTGAGTCCCTCGACAGGCGGGGGCCACCCCTCCACTTT. It codes for CAISESLDRRGPPLHF.

The chain combines TRBV19 with TRBJ1-2; D is uncertain. The CDR3 is made up of 13 amino acids. V was trimmed by 6 bases and J by 6 bases, leaving 14 bases between them. Per the germline V gene, CDR1 is LNHDA and CDR2 is SQIVND (reference sequence). The CDR3 region has the DNA TGTGCCAGTAGCACCTTGGACCGGCATGGCTACACCTTC. Its translation: CASSTLDRHGYTF.

The chain joins TRBV11-1 to TRBJ1-5; TRBD1 matches at 7 bases. J gave up 4 bases and V 2 bases, and 2 bases lay outside the gene matches. In germline, CDR1 is SGHAT, CDR2 FQDESV (reference sequence). CDR3 length: 14 amino acids. CDR3 sequence reads: CASSLSTGNQPQHF. The CDR3 bases are TGTGCCAGCAGCTTATCGACAGGGAATCAGCCCCAGCATTTT.

V and J are TRBV28 and TRBJ1-3, with a weak D call TRBD1 (6 bases). The germline gives CDR1 MDHEN, CDR2 SYDVKM. The CDR3 covers 17 residues. The V end lost 6 bases, the J end lost 0 bases, and 18 bases lay between the germline ends. CDR3 loop: CASSQSGWGASGNTIYF. The CDR3 coding sequence is TGTGCCAGCAGCCAAAGCGGCTGGGGGGCCTCTGGAAACACCATATATTTT.

This clone was seen a single time. V gene TRBV7-3 combines with J gene TRBJ2-7; D is possibly TRBD2 (6 bases). Per the germline V gene, CDR1 is SGHTA and CDR2 is FQGTGA. The CDR3 has 15 amino acids. V was cut by 2 bases and J by 2 bases, with 13 bases left in between. The CDR3: CASSLGGTSTYEQYF. The DNA for the CDR3 is TGTGCCAGCAGCTTAGGTGGGACTTCTACCTACGAGCAGTACTTC.

This clone appeared once. CDR3 in DNA: TGTGCCAGCAGGAGGGTCTATAGCAATCAGCCCCAGCATTTT. Translating it yields CASRRVYSNQPQHF. The genes are TRBV28 and TRBJ1-5; D is ambiguous. Germline CDR1 is MDHEN and CDR2 is SYDVKM. The CDR3 contains 14 residues. The V end lost 6 bases, the J end lost 0 bases, and 9 bases lay between the germline ends.

The chain has TRBV5-6 and TRBJ2-5; D could derive from TRBD1 or TRBD2 (6 bases each). Trimming removed 2 bases at V and 5 bases at J, with 22 bases between. The CDR3 has 17 amino acids. Germline-derived CDR1 and CDR2 are SGHDT and YYEEEE. The CDR3 nucleotides read TGTGCCAGCAGCTTTGGACTAAGACAGGATTCGGGGGAGACCCAGTACTTC. This gives the protein CASSFGLRQDSGETQYF.

The CDR3 bases are TGCAGCGTCCGGGACGTTGGTAGCAATCAGCCCCAGCATTTT. As protein: CSVRDVGSNQPQHF. The chain has TRBV29-1 and TRBJ1-5, with D possibly being TRBD1 (5 bases). V gave up 6 bases and J gave up 0 bases, with 12 bases separating them. The germline V gene encodes CDR1 SQVTM and CDR2 ANQGSEA. CDR3 size: 14 residues.

The genes are TRBV7-2 and TRBJ2-1; no reliable D call. V lost 7 bases, J lost 6 bases, and 16 bases lay in between. The length of the CDR3 is 14 residues. Germline values: CDR1 SGHTA, CDR2 FQGNSA. The CDR3 protein is CASTSSLPFNEQFF. The CDR3 bases are TGTGCCAGCACATCTTCCCTCCCATTCAATGAGCAGTTCTTC. The variable domain in full, completed from reference TRBV7-2 and TRBJ2-1, reads GAGVSQSPSNKVTEKGKDVELRCDPISGHTALYWYRQSLGQGLEFLIYFQGNSAPDKSGLPSDRFSAERTGGSVSTLTIQRTQQEDSAVYLCASTSSLPFNEQFFGPGTRLTVL.

The J gene is TRBJ1-1, the V gene TRBV12-3 or TRBV12-4; a possible D gene is TRBD1 (5 bases). The CDR3 loop spans 13 amino acids. V was trimmed by 6 bases and J by 3 bases, leaving 11 bases between them. The chain's CDR3 is CASRIDRHTEAFF. In DNA, the CDR3 is TGTGCCAGCAGGATTGACAGACACACTGAAGCTTTCTTT.

The chain uses TRBV6-6 and TRBJ1-1; TRBD1 might be the D (6 bases). Germline V gene lookup returns CDR1 MNHNY and CDR2 SVGAGI (reference sequence). V was shortened by 6 bases and J by 0 bases, with 14 bases between the two germline ends. The CDR3 length is 15 residues. CDR3 sequence (DNA): TGTGCCAGCAGCTATCAAAGGGACATGAACACTGAAGCTTTCTTT. Protein product: CASSYQRDMNTEAFF.

The rearrangement links TRBV5-5 to TRBJ1-6, with D maybe TRBD1 (6 bases). CDR1 SGHKS and CDR2 YYEKEE come from the germline V gene (reference sequence). The CDR3 extends over 16 amino acids. V was trimmed by 4 bases and J by 9 bases, leaving 20 bases between them. DNA of the CDR3: TGTGCCAGCAGCCAGAATACAGGGACGTCGGCTTCACCCCTCCACTTT. Translated: CASSQNTGTSASPLHF. Looking up the rest from reference TRBV5-5 and TRBJ1-6 gives the full variable domain: DAGVTQSPTHLIKTRGQQVTLRCSPISGHKSVSWYQQVLGQGPQFIFQYYEKEERGRGNFPDRFSARQFPNYSSELNVNALLLGDSALYLCASSQNTGTSASPLHFGNGTRLTVT.

This clone was counted between two and nine times. The rearrangement uses TRBV29-1 and TRBJ1-4, with D maybe TRBD1 (6 bases). V was pared by 0 bases and J by 11 bases, with 16 bases between. The CDR3 is 14 amino acids. In germline, CDR1 is SQVTM, CDR2 ANQGSEA. As DNA, the CDR3 is TGCAGCGTTGAAGAACAGGGCGGAGGGGGGAAACTGTTTTTT. This translates into CSVEEQGGGGKLFF.

This sequence joins TRBV11-2 and TRBJ1-2, with D uncertain. The CDR3 spans 13 residues. Germline V gene sequence: CDR1 SGHAT, CDR2 FQNNGV. V shed 3 bases and J shed 3 bases, with 8 bases lying between them. The CDR3 coding sequence is TGTGCCAGCAGCTTTGGAGCAGACTATGGCTACACCTTC. It translates to CASSFGADYGYTF.